This T cell receptor beta chain comes out of a study of T cell responses to AZD1222 COVID-19 vaccine. Unmatched junction bases numbered 6, after V lost 6 bases and J lost 8 bases. The CDR3 length is 13 residues. In germline, CDR1 is SNHLY, CDR2 FYNNEI. Points from the study as a whole: Elevations in Spike-specific TCR breadth and depth followed administration of two AZD1222 doses. Spike-spanning, vaccine-associated CD4 TCRs were dominant at 160-218 and 743-854. Clonal diversity was possibly underestimated, and the donors were mostly white British, with more females. The study sampled repertoires only after the peak T cell response.

The assay was immunoSEQ multiplex PCR, and TCRdb's table has in-frame clones only and misses some. Seen here are under 150,000 clones, approximately 90% observed once, and the top ten hold 1.1%. As to this clone: The antigen is not known.

Sequencing was performed on peripheral blood, taken on day 0 of AZD1222 vaccination. The source is an adult in good health. This sequence joins TRBV2 and TRBJ1-4; 7 bases match TRBD1. In nucleotides, the CDR3 is TGTGCCAGCAGAAGACACAGGGGAGAAAAACTGTTTTTT. Translating it yields CASRRHRGEKLFF.